The sequence of this T cell receptor (beta chain) was determined in a study of blood T cell repertoires in COVID-19. Study-level information: Samples taken during acute and convalescent COVID-19 were collected in the United States, Italy and Spain. Sample material is recorded as cDNA or gDNA derived from T cells, B-cell-depleted T cells, or PBMCs.

Germline V gene sequence: CDR1 LGHDT, CDR2 YNNKEL (reference sequence). The V end was cut by 6 bases, the J end by 11 bases, with 19 bases between. The CDR3 consists of 13 residues. Original methodology: Amplification from reference gene primers served as the basis for estimated nucleated cell counts. The method was immunoSEQ multiplex PCR; TCRdb's version includes in-frame clones alone and lacks a portion of them. The D gene and trimming were derived from the DNA, and the V and J assignments and clone size from that table. The sample contains 250,000 to 350,000 clones, about 88% of which appear only once.

The clonotype originates from a woman aged 55-70 years with acute or convalescent COVID-19. The chain combines TRBV3-1 (or the pseudogene TRBV3-2) with TRBJ1-1; TRBD1 is a possible D gene (5 bases). The specimen sequenced was peripheral blood. The CDR3 sequence is CASSQGLMVGAFF. The CDR3 DNA reads TGTGCCAGCAGTCAGGGCCTGATGGTAGGGGCTTTCTTT.